The 27 T cell receptor beta chains below were found in one sample sequenced in a study of spatial heterogeneity in lung cancer. Study-wide results and limits: One measure, the expanded intratumoral alpha and beta TCR count, tracked tumor mutation counts.

Time point reported: sample taken at primary tumor resection. Antigens for these TCRs are unknown. TCRdb used MiXCR to reprocess the 5' RACE reads, holding one entry per CDR3 protein. The repertoire holds about 100,000 distinct CDR3 sequences, approximately 4.7% seen once, with about 20% in the top ten. The source was lung tumor tissue, collected at surgery. Receptors were obtained from a male donor with early-stage non-small cell lung cancer.

Only a few counts were recorded for this clonotype. The CDR3 nucleotides read TGTGCCAGCAGTAGTAGTCTTCTCGACAATGAGCAGTTCTTC. Translating gives CASSSSLLDNEQFF. This sequence joins TRBV2 and TRBJ2-1; unclear D gene. The ends were cut back, 5 bases at V and 5 bases at J, with 13 bases in the middle. The germline V gene encodes CDR1 SNHLY and CDR2 FYNNEI. The CDR3 contains 14 residues.

This clonotype was detected many times. The chain employs TRBV28 and TRBJ2-6; TRBD2 matches at 7 bases. The CDR3 has 16 residues. V was clipped by 7 bases and J by 2 bases; unmatched bases: 8. Germline assignment: CDR1 MDHEN and CDR2 SYDVKM. CDR3 residues: CASIPIGGTGANVLTF. DNA for the CDR3: TGTGCCAGCATCCCAATCGGGGGGACTGGGGCCAACGTCCTGACTTTC.

This clonotype has a count of ten or more. CDR3 coding DNA: TGCGCCAGCAGCCCTTGGACAGGGGATACCTATGGCTACACCTTC. This gives the protein CASSPWTGDTYGYTF. The gene calls are TRBV5-1 and TRBJ1-2, with 9 bases fitting TRBD1. V lost 4 bases, J lost 4 bases, and 8 bases stayed unmatched. Germline V gene sequence: CDR1 SGHRS, CDR2 YFSETQ. The CDR3 runs to 15 residues.

The table lists this clonotype with many counts. The chain is built from TRBV7-9 and TRBJ2-3; TRBD1 matches 10 bases. Per germline, CDR1 SEHNR and CDR2 FQNEAQ (reference sequence). The trim removed 0 bases at V and 2 bases at J, leaving 8 bases unmatched. This CDR3 spans 18 amino acids. The CDR3: CASSLAQGTGEITDTQYF. CDR3 nucleotide sequence: TGTGCCAGCAGCTTAGCGCAAGGGACAGGGGAGATCACAGATACGCAGTATTTT.

The CDR3 DNA reads as TGTGCCACCAGCGAGATGGGGACTACCTACGAGCAGTACTTC. Amino acids: CATSEMGTTYEQYF. V and J are TRBV15 and TRBJ2-7, with TRBD2 matching 7 bases. Germline V gene sequence: CDR1 LNHNV, CDR2 YYDKDF (reference sequence). J lost 2 bases, V lost 5 bases, and 6 bases had no gene match. The CDR3 runs to 14 residues.

The V gene is TRBV4-1, the J gene TRBJ2-1; unclear D gene. This CDR3 is built from 12 residues. Germline V gene sequence: CDR1 MGHRA, CDR2 YSYEKL. Trimming left V 3 bases short and J 10 bases short, with 10 bases between. In DNA form, the CDR3 reads TGCGCCAGCAGCCACCCACTGGGGGAGCAGTTCTTC. It is translated as CASSHPLGEQFF.

This clonotype was observed many times. The chain combines TRBV5-5 with TRBJ1-1, with TRBD1 as a possible D gene (5 bases). Germline CDR1 is SGHKS and CDR2 is YYEKEE (reference sequence). V lost 0 bases and J 5 bases, leaving 17 bases between the germline ends. CDR3 size: 16 residues. CDR3 nucleotides: TGTGCCAGCAGCTTGGAGTTTTGGCAGGGAGGGACTGAAGCTTTCTTT. Its protein product is CASSLEFWQGGTEAFF.

The CDR3 region is CASSSETSGPLYNEQFF. The CDR3, as DNA: TGTGCCAGCAGTTCCGAGACTAGCGGGCCCCTCTACAATGAGCAGTTCTTC. The chain couples TRBV6-5 to TRBJ2-1, with 10 bases aligning to TRBD2. Per germline, CDR1 MNHEY and CDR2 SVGAGI. The CDR3 contains 17 residues. V shed 4 bases and J 3 bases; nucleotides not matched to a gene: 9.

This clonotype was recorded at least ten times. The gene calls are TRBV9 and TRBJ2-3, with a possible D match to TRBD2 (6 bases). Germline V gives CDR1 SGDLS, CDR2 YYNGEE. V lost 0 bases to trimming and J lost 7 bases, with 15 bases between them. The CDR3 length is 15 residues. CDR3 coding DNA: TGTGCCAGCAGCGTAGTTGAGGGAGGAGTAAATACGCAGTATTTT. Translated, it gives CASSVVEGGVNTQYF.

This clonotype was seen more than once but under ten times. The gene calls are TRBV20-1 and TRBJ2-1; 10 nucleotides agree with TRBD2. Germline V gene lookup returns CDR1 DFQATT and CDR2 SNEGSKA (reference sequence). The ends lost 4 bases at V and 1 base at J; junction bases unmatched: 1. The length of the CDR3 is 14 residues. CDR3 protein: CSATLAGSYNEQFF. Written as DNA, the CDR3 is TGCAGTGCTACACTAGCGGGATCCTACAATGAGCAGTTCTTC.

This clonotype turned up a few times. The chain has TRBV5-6 and TRBJ2-6, with D possibly matching TRBD1 (6 bases). The germline V and J ends were trimmed by 0 bases and 2 bases, with 12 bases remaining between them. CDR1 and CDR2 (germline): SGHDT, YYEEEE. This CDR3 region has 17 residues. This chain's CDR3 is CASSLGRQATGANVLTF. The DNA for the CDR3 is TGTGCCAGCAGCTTGGGAAGACAGGCCACTGGGGCCAACGTCCTGACTTTC.

This clonotype was seen a handful of times. V is TRBV5-1 and J is TRBJ1-6, with 8 bases that match TRBD1. Trimming at V came to 4 bases and at J to 9 bases, leaving 3 bases not matched to a gene. CDR1 and CDR2 (germline): SGHRS, YFSETQ. The CDR3 spans 13 residues. The CDR3 DNA reads as TGCGCCAGCAGCCCCGGGACAGGTTCACCCCTCCACTTT. Protein sequence: CASSPGTGSPLHF.

The J gene is TRBJ2-3, the V gene TRBV3-1; TRBD1 matches at 7 bases. This CDR3 region has 15 residues. Germline CDR1 is LGHDT and CDR2 is YNNKEL (reference sequence). V was clipped by 4 bases and J by 2 bases; unmatched bases: 6. The CDR3 DNA reads TGTGCCAGCAGCCTCCAGACAGGGTACACAGATACGCAGTATTTT. Translating it yields CASSLQTGYTDTQYF.

This clonotype occurred many times. The rearrangement uses TRBV6-6 and TRBJ1-6; D is possibly TRBD1 (6 bases). V dropped 7 bases and J dropped 3 bases, with 13 bases sitting between them. Germline CDR1 MNHNY, CDR2 SVGAGI (reference sequence). This CDR3 is 15 amino acids long. The CDR3, as DNA: TGTGCCAGCAACAGGGAGTTAATCTATAATTCACCCCTCCACTTT. Translated: CASNRELIYNSPLHF.

This clonotype was found many times. This chain connects TRBV20-1 to TRBJ1-2; D may be TRBD1 (6 bases). V was trimmed by 0 bases and J by 4 bases, leaving 12 bases between them. The V gene's germline CDR1 is DFQATT and CDR2 SNEGSKA (reference sequence). The length of the CDR3 is 14 residues. Here the CDR3 reads CSAREAGASYGYTF. The CDR3 region has the DNA TGCAGTGCTAGAGAGGCGGGGGCGAGCTATGGCTACACCTTC.

There are many counts of this clonotype. The chain links TRBV15 to TRBJ1-6, with D hard to call. The V end lost 3 bases, the J end lost 5 bases, and 11 bases lay between the germline ends. CDR1 and CDR2 from the germline V gene are LNHNV and YYDKDF (reference sequence). This CDR3 contains 15 residues. Written as DNA, the CDR3 is TGTGCCACCAGCAGGTTTGGTGGTGATAATTCACCCCTCCACTTT. Protein product: CATSRFGGDNSPLHF. The whole variable domain, filled in from reference TRBV15 and TRBJ1-6, reads DAMVIQNPRYQVTQFGKPVTLSCSQTLNHNVMYWYQQKSSQAPKLLFHYYDKDFNNEADTPDNFQSRRPNTSFCFLDIRSPGLGDTAMYLCATSRFGGDNSPLHFGNGTRLTVT.

This clonotype was picked up many times. This chain links TRBV11-1 with TRBJ2-5; 8 bases align to TRBD2. This CDR3 comprises 14 residues. The V and J ends lost 7 bases and 4 bases, in that order; junction bases with no gene match: 8. CDR1 and CDR2 from the germline V gene are SGHAT and FQDESV (reference sequence). CDR3 nucleotides: TGTGCCAGCACCCCCGTTCGGGGGGGAGAGACCCAGTACTTC. It specifies CASTPVRGGETQYF. The full variable domain, its missing parts supplied by reference TRBV11-1 and TRBJ2-5, is EAEVAQSPRYKITEKSQAVAFWCDPISGHATLYWYRQILGQGPELLVQFQDESVVDDSQLPKDRFSAERLKGVDSTLKIQPAELGDSAMYLCASTPVRGGETQYFGPGTRLLVL.

V is TRBV27 and J is TRBJ2-7; 7 nucleotides line up with TRBD1. Trimming cost V 5 bases and J 6 bases; bases outside gene matches: 22. This CDR3 region has 18 residues. The germline CDR1 and CDR2 sequences are MNHEY and SMNVEV (reference sequence). CDR3 region: CASSLYQLQTGQVSEQYF. The DNA of the CDR3 is TGTGCCAGCAGTCTATACCAACTCCAGACAGGGCAGGTGTCCGAGCAGTACTTC.

This clonotype has ten or more counts. This sequence joins TRBV7-9 and TRBJ1-5; D is unresolved. V lost 5 bases to trimming and J lost 7 bases, with 9 bases between them. Germline V gene lookup returns CDR1 SEHNR and CDR2 FQNEAQ (reference sequence). This CDR3 region has 12 residues. CDR3 in DNA: TGTGCCAGCAGCGATGAGAACCAGCCCCAGCATTTT. It specifies CASSDENQPQHF.

This clonotype was seen repeatedly, ten times or more. The chain uses TRBV28 and TRBJ2-5; 8 nucleotides line up with TRBD1. The CDR3 runs 14 residues. The germline gives CDR1 MDHEN, CDR2 SYDVKM. J gave up 4 bases and V 1 base, and 2 bases lay outside the gene matches. The CDR3 protein is CASSLFGQGETQYF. The DNA of the CDR3 is TGTGCCAGCAGTTTATTTGGACAGGGAGAGACCCAGTACTTC.

The chain carries TRBV6-1 and TRBJ2-3; D might be TRBD1 (5 bases). This CDR3 has 14 residues. Looked up from germline, CDR1 is MNHNS and CDR2 is SASEGT. Trimming left V 3 bases short and J 6 bases short, with 13 bases between. The CDR3 spells CASSELQQADTQYF. The DNA for the CDR3 is TGTGCCAGCAGTGAGCTACAACAGGCGGATACGCAGTATTTT.

This clonotype was detected ten times or more. This chain uses TRBV7-2 with TRBJ1-2; D is perhaps TRBD1 (5 bases). CDR3 size: 15 residues. Deletions cut 5 bases from V and 0 bases from J, with 13 bases between. Germline V gene data show CDR1 as SGHTA and CDR2 as FQGNSA. The CDR3: CASSPYGAANYGYTF. In DNA form, the CDR3 reads TGTGCCAGCAGCCCGTATGGGGCAGCTAACTATGGCTACACCTTC.

This clonotype was seen at least ten times. The chain is built from TRBV5-1 and TRBJ2-3; 8 bases map to TRBD1. Germline CDR1 and CDR2: SGHRS and YFSETQ. The CDR3 has 15 amino acids. Unmatched junction bases numbered 5, after V lost 3 bases and J lost 2 bases. The CDR3 DNA is TGCGCCAGCAGCTCGACAGGGGTGCACACAGATACGCAGTATTTT. This sequence encodes CASSSTGVHTDTQYF.

This clonotype was found many times. The V call is TRBV27, the J call TRBJ2-1, with unresolved D. The CDR3 is 16 amino acids. CDR1 is MNHEY, CDR2 SMNVEV, per germline (reference sequence). The V end was cut by 2 bases, the J end by 4 bases, with 15 bases between. The CDR3 loop is CASSLVGLPEYNEQFF. The DNA of the CDR3 is TGTGCCAGCAGTTTAGTAGGTCTCCCAGAATACAATGAGCAGTTCTTC.

This clonotype occurred many times. The chain employs TRBV29-1 and TRBJ2-7; D is possibly TRBD2 (5 bases). This CDR3 region has 11 residues. V was cut by 1 base and J by 7 bases, with 8 bases left in between. Germline V gene data show CDR1 as SQVTM and CDR2 as ANQGSEA. This CDR3 reads CSVEAGREQYF. CDR3 coding DNA: TGCAGCGTTGAAGCGGGAAGGGAGCAGTACTTC.

The chain's CDR3 is CASSLAGTDGTQYF. CDR3 nucleotide sequence: TGTGCCAGCAGCTTGGCCGGGACAGACGGGACCCAGTACTTC. The chain employs TRBV5-6 and TRBJ2-5; 7 bases align to TRBD1. Germline V lookup: CDR1 SGHDT, CDR2 YYEEEE. Trimming removed 0 bases from V and 7 bases from J; junction bases left unmatched: 6. The CDR3 contains 14 residues.

This clonotype was observed at least ten times. The chain carries TRBV28 and TRBJ2-3, with 10 nucleotides matching TRBD1. Germline V lookup: CDR1 MDHEN, CDR2 SYDVKM. V lost 4 bases to trimming and J lost 4 bases; unmatched junction nucleotides: 29. CDR3 size: 23 residues. CDR3 amino acids: CASSSIMPPPGQGRRIGSDTQYF. DNA of the CDR3: TGTGCCAGCAGTTCGATCATGCCTCCACCGGGACAGGGGAGGCGAATTGGCTCAGATACGCAGTATTTT.